These 9 T cell receptor beta chains originate from one sample sequenced in a study of blood T cell repertoires in COVID-19. Assay: immunoSEQ multiplex PCR; the TCRdb copy retains only in-frame clones and omits some. The data hold some 190,000 clones, with about 82% observed a single time. Sequenced sample: PBMCs or T cells enriched from blood (not recorded which). The receptors shown here come from a man in his forties with acute COVID-19.

V gene TRBV6-5 combines with J gene TRBJ2-5; 10 bases map to TRBD2. This CDR3 is 15 amino acids long. The V segment lost 2 bases and the J segment 1 base; nucleotides outside the gene matches: 1. Germline lookup yields CDR1 MNHEY and CDR2 SVGAGI. The CDR3, as DNA: TGTGCCAGCAGTTACGGACTAGCGGCCCAAGAGACCCAGTACTTC. It is translated as CASSYGLAAQETQYF.

CDR3 in DNA: TGTGCCAGAAGCTTGGCCCCCCCTCGGCTCCCCCTCGCGGGAGCCCCGTTCGAGCAGTACTTC. Translated: CARSLAPPRLPLAGAPFEQYF. The V and J genes are TRBV5-3 and TRBJ2-7; 7 bases fit TRBD2. TRBV5-3 is an open reading frame, and its role is uncertain. The length of the CDR3 is 21 residues. The ends lost 0 bases at V and 6 bases at J; junction bases unmatched: 27.

This chain uses TRBV19 with TRBJ1-5, with 7 bases matching TRBD1. This CDR3 has 15 residues. Trimming removed 10 bases from V and 1 base from J; junction bases left unmatched: 10. Looked up from germline, CDR1 is LNHDA and CDR2 is SQIVND (reference sequence). The CDR3: CATYPPGQSNQPQHF. CDR3 bases: TGTGCCACCTACCCGCCGGGACAGAGCAATCAGCCCCAGCATTTT.

This chain uses TRBV10-3 with TRBJ2-3; D is ambiguous. This CDR3 comprises 17 residues. The ends were cut back, 0 bases at V and 8 bases at J, with 21 bases in the middle. Germline V lookup: CDR1 ENHRY, CDR2 SYGVKD. The CDR3 region is CAISESKAATHSSTQYF. As DNA, the CDR3 is TGTGCCATCAGTGAGTCTAAGGCGGCGACCCATAGCTCTACGCAGTATTTT.

This chain joins TRBV28 and TRBJ1-2; D may be TRBD1 (6 bases). The CDR3 runs to 14 residues. Germline assignment: CDR1 MDHEN and CDR2 SYDVKM. The V end was cut by 3 bases, the J end by 8 bases, with 16 bases between. In DNA, the CDR3 is TGTGCCAGCAGTTTGATAACAGGGCATCGCGGCTACACCTTC. It codes for CASSLITGHRGYTF.

The V and J genes are TRBV5-1 and TRBJ1-3; unclear D gene. V was shortened by 4 bases and J by 0 bases, with 14 bases between the two germline ends. Germline V CDR1 and CDR2: SGHRS, YFSETQ. The CDR3 length is 16 residues. CDR3 coding DNA: TGCGCCAGCAGCGCGCGGGAGGGCGGCTCTGGAAACACCATATATTTT. Amino acids: CASSAREGGSGNTIYF.

The gene calls are TRBV19 and TRBJ2-1; no clear D. Germline loops: CDR1 LNHDA, CDR2 SQIVND (reference sequence). V shed 6 bases and J shed 1 base, with 7 bases lying between them. The CDR3 is made up of 13 amino acids. This CDR3 is CASSDRSYNEQFF. CDR3 DNA sequence: TGTGCCAGTAGCGATAGATCCTACAATGAGCAGTTCTTC.

J is TRBJ2-3 and V is TRBV5-1; D may be TRBD1 (6 bases). Germline-derived CDR1 and CDR2 are SGHRS and YFSETQ. The V and J ends lost 4 bases and 1 base respectively, with 10 bases between them. The CDR3 loop spans 14 amino acids. In DNA, the CDR3 is TGCGCCAGCAGCGAGGCAGGGGGCACAGATACGCAGTATTTT. Translating gives CASSEAGGTDTQYF.

The chain couples TRBV28 to TRBJ2-7, with a weak D call TRBD1 (5 bases). CDR1 and CDR2 from the germline V gene are MDHEN and SYDVKM. The ends were cut back, 5 bases at V and 3 bases at J, with 20 bases in the middle. The CDR3 has 16 residues. This chain's CDR3 is CASSPAGPGHGYEQYF. The CDR3 nucleotides are TGTGCCAGCAGTCCTGCTGGCCCAGGGCATGGCTACGAGCAGTACTTC.